A single sample is the source of the 21 T cell receptor beta chains below, sequenced in a study of blood T cell repertoires in COVID-19. Only in-frame clones appear in the TCRdb table, and some are missing; sequencing was by immunoSEQ multiplex PCR. The sample yields about 210,000 clones, 85% to 90% seen once. The sample taken for sequencing was PBMCs or T cells enriched from blood (not recorded which). The receptors originated from a man under 40 who had recovered from COVID-19.

The chain couples TRBV7-9 to TRBJ2-7; 9 bases line up with TRBD1. The V gene end was trimmed by 5 bases and the J gene end by 5 bases; junction bases not matched to a gene: 7. Germline-derived CDR1 and CDR2 are SEHNR and FQNEAQ (reference sequence). The CDR3 runs 14 residues. The CDR3 protein is CASSPGQGVHEQYF. CDR3 bases: TGTGCCAGCAGCCCGGGACAGGGCGTCCACGAGCAGTACTTC.

V usage is TRBV2 and J usage is TRBJ1-1; 10 nucleotides align to TRBD1. This CDR3 is built from 15 residues. Germline V gene data show CDR1 as SNHLY and CDR2 as FYNNEI. V lost 7 bases and J lost 1; bases outside the gene matches: 6. The CDR3 DNA is TGTGCCAGCACAGGGACAGGGGAAGGGAACACTGAAGCTTTCTTT. Protein sequence: CASTGTGEGNTEAFF.

The J gene is TRBJ1-1, the V gene TRBV21-1; the table's D call, TRBD1, has no DNA check behind it. TRBV21-1 constitutes a pseudogene. This CDR3 has 19 residues. The CDR3: CASSKAGVDRRQMNTEAFF. In nucleotides, the CDR3 is TGTGCCAGCAGCAAAGCGGGTGTCGACAGGCGACAGATGAACACTGAAGCTTTCTTT.

The rearrangement uses TRBV7-9 and TRBJ1-2, with 10 bases aligning to TRBD1. V trimming: 4 bases; J trimming: 11 bases; junction bases outside the gene matches: 4. Germline CDR1 and CDR2: SEHNR and FQNEAQ (reference sequence). The length of the CDR3 is 12 residues. The CDR3 sequence: CASSSRQGAYTF. Written as DNA, the CDR3 is TGTGCCAGCAGCTCCCGACAGGGGGCATACACCTTC.

The chain is built from TRBV15 and TRBJ1-1; 9 nucleotides agree with TRBD1. Germline loops: CDR1 LNHNV, CDR2 YYDKDF (reference sequence). CDR3 length: 15 residues. The trim removed 3 bases at V and 5 bases at J, leaving 7 bases unmatched. The CDR3 loop reads CATSSTGGGITEAFF. DNA for the CDR3: TGTGCCACCAGCAGTACAGGGGGCGGGATAACTGAAGCTTTCTTT. Based on the CDR3 plus reference TRBV15 and TRBJ1-1, the full variable domain is DAMVIQNPRYQVTQFGKPVTLSCSQTLNHNVMYWYQQKSSQAPKLLFHYYDKDFNNEADTPDNFQSRRPNTSFCFLDIRSPGLGDTAMYLCATSSTGGGITEAFFGQGTRLTVV.

The chain recombines TRBV18 with TRBJ2-1; 10 nucleotides match TRBD2. Losses at the gene ends were 3 bases for V and 9 bases for J; bases not matched to a gene: 2. The CDR3 runs 13 residues. Germline CDR1 reads KGHSH; CDR2 reads LQKENI. CDR3 nucleotide sequence: TGTGCCAGCTCACCGCAGCGGGAGGGTGAGCAGTTCTTC. This encodes CASSPQREGEQFF.

The chain employs TRBV5-1 and TRBJ1-2, with D perhaps matching TRBD1 (6 bases). V gave up 2 bases and J gave up 3 bases, with 11 bases separating them. This CDR3 has 14 amino acids. Germline V lookup: CDR1 SGHRS, CDR2 YFSETQ. In DNA, the CDR3 is TGCGCCAGCAGCTTCGGGGGGCGCGACTATGGCTACACCTTC. It is translated as CASSFGGRDYGYTF. Full variable domain (outside the CDR3, taken from reference TRBV5-1 and TRBJ1-2): KAGVTQTPRYLIKTRGQQVTLSCSPISGHRSVSWYQQTPGQGLQFLFEYFSETQRNKGNFPGRFSGRQFSNSRSEMNVSTLELGDSALYLCASSFGGRDYGYTFGSGTRLTVV.

The CDR3: CASSTRNQPQHF. CDR3 bases: TGTGCCAGCAGTACAAGAAATCAGCCCCAGCATTTT. V and J are TRBV28 and TRBJ1-5; D unclear. CDR3 length: 12 amino acids. V was cut by 5 bases and J by 4 bases, with 6 bases left in between. Germline V gene sequence: CDR1 MDHEN, CDR2 SYDVKM.

Only a few counts were recorded for this clone. For the CDR3, the DNA is TGTGCCAGTAGTGAGACAGGAGATAGCAATCAGCCCCAGCATTTT. Translation gives CASSETGDSNQPQHF. The rearrangement joins TRBV19 to TRBJ1-5, with D possibly TRBD1 on 6 matching bases. CDR1 and CDR2 (germline): LNHDA, SQIVND (reference sequence). V lost 5 bases and J lost 0, with 11 bases in between. CDR3 length: 15 amino acids.

This rearrangement joins TRBV7-9 to TRBJ1-2, with TRBD1 matching 8 bases. The germline gives CDR1 SEHNR, CDR2 FQNEAQ (reference sequence). CDR3 length: 11 amino acids. V gave up 11 bases and J gave up 8 bases; unmatched junction bases: 7. The CDR3 sequence is CAAGQGAGYTF. CDR3 sequence (DNA): TGTGCCGCAGGGCAGGGGGCAGGCTACACCTTC.

This rearrangement joins TRBV10-2 to TRBJ2-1, with 7 bases fitting TRBD2. CDR1 and CDR2 from the germline V gene are WSHSY and SAAADI. The CDR3 is 15 residues long. V dropped 8 bases and J dropped 8; count of bases not matched to a gene: 15. The chain's CDR3 is CASGVDRQAGDEQFF. CDR3 nucleotides: TGCGCCAGCGGAGTAGATAGGCAGGCGGGGGATGAGCAGTTCTTC.

CDR3 DNA sequence: TGTGCCAGCTCACCAAGGCCGGGACAGGCAACCTACGAGCAGTACTTC. Protein sequence: CASSPRPGQATYEQYF. V is TRBV18 and J is TRBJ2-7, with 8 positions matching TRBD1. The CDR3 loop spans 16 amino acids. Unmatched junction bases numbered 8, after V lost 2 bases and J lost 2 bases. The germline CDR1 and CDR2 sequences are KGHSH and LQKENI.

The rearrangement links TRBV28 to TRBJ1-2; TRBD1 matches at 10 bases. The junction had 10 bases not matched to a gene; V was cut back by 3 bases and J by 6 bases. This CDR3 spans 16 amino acids. Germline values: CDR1 MDHEN, CDR2 SYDVKM. The CDR3 nucleotides are TGTGCCAGCAGTTTCCAGAGACAGGGGGCGAGAGATGGCTACACCTTC. Its protein product is CASSFQRQGARDGYTF.

The rearrangement uses TRBV6-8 and TRBJ2-7, with 14 nucleotides matching TRBD2. Trimming at V came to 5 bases and at J to 3 bases, leaving 15 bases not matched to a gene. From germline, CDR1 is MNHGY and CDR2 SAAAGT. The CDR3 contains 19 residues. CDR3 in amino acids: CASSHPPGLAGVLGYEQYF. For the CDR3, the DNA is TGTGCCAGCAGTCATCCACCGGGACTAGCGGGAGTATTGGGCTACGAGCAGTACTTC.

The chain uses TRBV11-2 and TRBJ1-1, with no clear D. CDR1 SGHAT and CDR2 FQNNGV come from the germline V gene. CDR3 length: 15 amino acids. V was cut by 8 bases and J by 6 bases, with 22 bases left in between. CDR3 amino acids: CASGPIRGKAPEAFF. In DNA form, the CDR3 reads TGTGCCAGCGGACCAATACGGGGTAAGGCACCTGAAGCTTTCTTT.

The CDR3 reads CASSLRGAGDNEQFF. The CDR3 coding sequence is TGTGCCAGCAGCTTACGCGGAGCAGGGGACAATGAGCAGTTCTTC. The gene calls are TRBV7-2 and TRBJ2-1, with D possibly matching TRBD1 (6 bases). This CDR3 has 15 residues. Between the trimmed V and J ends, which lost 2 bases and 5 bases, there was a span of 13 bases. CDR1 and CDR2 (germline): SGHTA, FQGNSA. Full variable domain (outside the CDR3, taken from reference TRBV7-2 and TRBJ2-1): GAGVSQSPSNKVTEKGKDVELRCDPISGHTALYWYRQSLGQGLEFLIYFQGNSAPDKSGLPSDRFSAERTGGSVSTLTIQRTQQEDSAVYLCASSLRGAGDNEQFFGPGTRLTVL.

The chain is built from TRBV7-9 and TRBJ2-1; D may be TRBD2 (5 bases). The CDR3 is 14 amino acids. Germline CDR1 is SEHNR and CDR2 is FQNEAQ (reference sequence). V was pared by 5 bases and J by 3 bases, with 11 bases between. The CDR3 region has the DNA TGTGCCAGCAGCCGATGGACTGACTACAATGAGCAGTTCTTC. As protein: CASSRWTDYNEQFF.

This chain uses TRBV30 with TRBJ2-2; the match to TRBD1 covers 8 bases. The trim removed 3 bases at V and 4 bases at J, leaving 4 bases unmatched. Germline loops: CDR1 GTSNPN, CDR2 SVGIG (reference sequence). CDR3 length: 14 residues. The CDR3 DNA reads TGTGCCTGGAGACTACAGGGGGGCACCGGGGAGCTGTTTTTT. This translates into CAWRLQGGTGELFF.

The chain uses TRBV18 and TRBJ1-5; D unresolved. V was clipped by 3 bases and J by 0 bases, with 9 bases between them. The CDR3 length is 15 residues. Germline V CDR1 and CDR2: KGHSH, LQKENI. The chain's CDR3 is CASSPGGYSNQPQHF. CDR3 DNA: TGTGCCAGCTCACCCGGAGGATATAGCAATCAGCCCCAGCATTTT.

The chain links TRBV5-1 to TRBJ1-6, with a weak D call TRBD1 (5 bases). From germline, CDR1 is SGHRS and CDR2 YFSETQ. V was clipped by 0 bases and J by 5 bases, with 9 bases between them. The CDR3 is made up of 15 amino acids. The CDR3 DNA reads as TGCGCCAGCAGCTTGGAGGGGATAGATAATTCACCCCTCCACTTT. This translates into CASSLEGIDNSPLHF.

The chain employs TRBV5-1 and TRBJ1-5; D call uncertain. Per germline, CDR1 SGHRS and CDR2 YFSETQ. The CDR3 is 15 residues long. V lost 0 bases, J lost 0 bases, and 7 bases lay in between. The CDR3 DNA follows: TGCGCCAGCAGCTTGGAATCAGGTAGCAATCAGCCCCAGCATTTT. This codes for CASSLESGSNQPQHF.